This passage covers 21 T cell receptor beta chains from one sample sequenced in a study of glioma-infiltrating T cells. Amplification of TCR alpha and beta CDR3 regions from RNA used iRepertoire nested multiplex PCR. TCRdb recomputed calls from the multiplex PCR reads with MiXCR, one row per CDR3 protein. The sample yields about 210,000 distinct CDR3 sequences, around 32% seen once. The sequenced sample was glioma tissue, nonneoplastic brain tissue, or PBMCs (not recorded which). Source of these receptors: a human donor with low-grade glioma or glioblastoma, undergoing nonglioma brain surgery, or in good health (not recorded which).

This clonotype was seen a single time. The chain recombines TRBV7-9 with TRBJ2-5; D may be TRBD2 (6 bases). V was shortened by 5 bases and J by 4 bases, with 20 bases between the two germline ends. CDR1 and CDR2 from the germline V gene are SEHNR and FQNEAQ (reference sequence). This CDR3 comprises 16 residues. The CDR3 coding sequence is TGTGCCAGCAGCACCCTACGCGGGAAAGGCACAGAGACCCAGTACTTC. It specifies CASSTLRGKGTETQYF.

This clonotype was detected a few times. CDR3 sequence: CSVEGQPIQETQYF. The CDR3 nucleotides are TGCAGCGTTGAAGGACAGCCTATACAAGAGACCCAGTACTTC. The rearrangement uses TRBV29-1 and TRBJ2-5; D possibly corresponds to TRBD1 (5 bases). The germline V gene has CDR1 SQVTM and CDR2 ANQGSEA. The length of the CDR3 is 14 residues. Deletions cut 1 base from V and 2 bases from J, with 11 bases between. The variable domain in full, with the rest retrieved from reference TRBV29-1 and TRBJ2-5, is SAVISQKPSRDICQRGTSLTIQCQVDSQVTMMFWYRQQPGQSLTLIATANQGSEATYESGFVIDKFPISRPNLTFSTLTVSNMSPEDSSIYLCSVEGQPIQETQYFGPGTRLLVL.

Many counts were recorded for this clonotype. The CDR3 DNA sequence: TGTGCCAGCGGGCGGGGTGAGCAAAACATTCAGTACTTC. Its protein product is CASGRGEQNIQYF. This chain uses TRBV6-1 with TRBJ2-4, with D perhaps TRBD2 (6 bases). Germline CDR1 is MNHNS and CDR2 is SASEGT. This CDR3 comprises 13 residues. Trimming pared 8 bases from V and 5 bases from J, leaving 13 bases between.

This clonotype was counted a few times. At one end the junction does not follow the germline gene, possibly because of a read error. This chain connects TRBV6-5 to TRBJ2-7, with D perhaps TRBD1 (6 bases). Germline V CDR1 and CDR2: MNHEY, SVGAGI. CDR3 size: 15 residues. In nucleotides, the CDR3 is TGTGCCGGCAGCTCTGTGACAGGACCCAACTACGAGCAGTACTTC. It codes for CAGSSVTGPNYEQYF.

This clonotype was recorded once. The gene calls are TRBV6-2 or TRBV6-3 and TRBJ2-5, with 12 bases that match TRBD2. Looked up from germline, CDR1 is MNHEY and CDR2 is SVGEGT. Germline trimming cut 2 bases from V and 4 bases from J; bases unmatched to any gene: 11. This CDR3 has 18 amino acids. CDR3 amino acids: CASSYLGLAGRLGETQYF. DNA of the CDR3: TGTGCCAGCAGTTACCTTGGACTAGCGGGACGGCTTGGAGAGACCCAGTACTTC.

This clonotype occurred many times. V is TRBV27 and J is TRBJ2-6; D not certain. Trimming removed 2 bases at V and 0 bases at J, with 5 bases between. The CDR3 covers 15 residues. Germline loops: CDR1 MNHEY, CDR2 SMNVEV (reference sequence). The CDR3 nucleotides read TGTGCCAGCAGTTTAGGAAACTCTGGGGCCAACGTCCTGACTTTC. Its protein is CASSLGNSGANVLTF.

Ten or more counts support this clonotype. The rearrangement uses TRBV27 and TRBJ2-5; D is unclear. The CDR3 runs to 14 residues. Between the trimmed V and J ends, which lost 0 bases and 4 bases, there was a span of 9 bases. Per germline, CDR1 MNHEY and CDR2 SMNVEV (reference sequence). This chain's CDR3 is CASSLSSIGETQYF. The DNA of the CDR3 is TGTGCCAGCAGTTTATCGTCCATAGGAGAGACCCAGTACTTC.

Ten or more counts support this clonotype. The rearrangement links TRBV28 to TRBJ2-7, with D uncertain. V was pared by 8 bases and J by 0 bases, with 14 bases between. Germline CDR1 reads MDHEN; CDR2 reads SYDVKM. The CDR3 spans 14 residues. CDR3 in amino acids: CASRKRRNSYEQYF. CDR3 DNA: TGTGCCAGCCGTAAGCGTAGGAACTCCTACGAGCAGTACTTC.

About this clonotype: A much larger clone lies one base from this, so it may be a read error. The chain uses TRBV20-1 and TRBJ2-1; tentative D call: TRBD2 (6 bases). There are 16 residues in the CDR3. Germline values: CDR1 DFQATT, CDR2 SNEGSKA (reference sequence). V was pared by 0 bases and J by 8 bases, with 20 bases between. The CDR3 loop reads CSARDLTSWRRDEQFF. The CDR3, as DNA: TGCAGTGCTAGAGATCTTACTAGCTGGAGGAGGGATGAGCAGTTCTTC.

The chain employs TRBV28 and TRBJ2-1; no firm D call. The V end lost 6 bases, the J end lost 16 bases, and 16 bases lay between the germline ends. Germline V gene lookup returns CDR1 MDHEN and CDR2 SYDVKM. The CDR3 is 11 amino acids. The CDR3 sequence: CASRDFGDHFF. The DNA for the CDR3 is TGTGCCAGCAGAGACTTTGGGGATCATTTCTTC.

This clonotype came up a few times. This rearrangement joins TRBV29-1 to TRBJ2-2, with a tentative D call TRBD2 (6 bases). The CDR3 covers 15 residues. Trimming took off 2 bases at V and 6 bases at J, with 16 bases between the two ends. In germline, CDR1 is SQVTM, CDR2 ANQGSEA. The CDR3 DNA follows: TGCAGCGTTGAACGAGACAGCGGGCTTCCCGGGGAGCTGTTTTTT. This encodes CSVERDSGLPGELFF.

This clonotype occurred many times. The chain employs TRBV7-2 and TRBJ2-7; TRBD2 might be the D (6 bases). The V gene's germline CDR1 is SGHTA and CDR2 FQGNSA. Trimming stripped 4 bases from V and 0 bases from J, with 13 bases between. CDR3 length equals 15 residues. The CDR3 DNA sequence: TGTGCCAGCAGCTCCGTCCTAGCGATCTCCTACGAGCAGTACTTC. Protein product: CASSSVLAISYEQYF.

This clonotype was picked up many times. The chain is built from TRBV20-1 and TRBJ2-2; 7 nucleotides line up with TRBD2. Germline CDR1 is DFQATT and CDR2 is SNEGSKA (reference sequence). The CDR3 is made up of 14 amino acids. V lost 5 bases and J lost 0; bases outside the gene matches: 3. The CDR3 DNA follows: TGCAGTGCTTCCGGGACTACGAACACCGGGGAGCTGTTTTTT. It is translated as CSASGTTNTGELFF.

In its sample, this clonotype was seen a few times. V usage is TRBV12-3 or TRBV12-4 and J usage is TRBJ2-5; D gene unclear. V lost 2 bases to trimming and J lost 2 bases, with 9 bases between them. The CDR3 contains 14 residues. As DNA, the CDR3 is TGTGCCAGCAGTTTACTCGGCAGGCAAGAGACCCAGTACTTC. Its protein product is CASSLLGRQETQYF.

Comment on this clonotype: Mismatch with germline at one junction end may stem from a read error. The rearrangement uses TRBV7-9 and TRBJ1-6; TRBD1 is a possible D gene (6 bases). The germline V gene has CDR1 SEHNR and CDR2 FQNEAQ (reference sequence). The CDR3 loop spans 17 amino acids. CDR3 sequence reads: CACSDPTAGGHNSPLHF. The CDR3 nucleotides are TGTGCCTGCAGCGACCCTACAGCTGGGGGGCATAATTCACCCCTCCACTTT.

This clonotype was observed a few times. This rearrangement joins TRBV19 to TRBJ2-5; 7 bases are a match to TRBD2. The V segment lost 7 bases and the J segment 1 base; nucleotides outside the gene matches: 12. Germline-derived CDR1 and CDR2 are LNHDA and SQIVND (reference sequence). The CDR3 runs to 16 residues. The CDR3 loop reads CASTDGAGGFQETQYF. CDR3 in DNA: TGTGCCAGTACCGATGGGGCCGGGGGGTTCCAAGAGACCCAGTACTTC.

The V call is TRBV6-1, the J call TRBJ2-7; TRBD1 agrees at 10 bases. The CDR3 contains 14 residues. The V segment lost 7 bases and the J segment 4 bases; nucleotides outside the gene matches: 7. Germline CDR1 is MNHNS and CDR2 is SASEGT. The CDR3 spells CASISRDRGYEQYF. The CDR3 DNA reads TGTGCCAGCATCTCCCGGGACAGGGGATACGAGCAGTACTTC.

This clonotype was counted many times. The chain couples TRBV5-1 to TRBJ1-2; D call uncertain. V shed 1 base and J shed 8 bases, with 15 bases lying between them. Germline V gives CDR1 SGHRS, CDR2 YFSETQ. CDR3 length: 14 amino acids. The CDR3 protein is CASSLIQRVRGYTF. CDR3 DNA sequence: TGCGCCAGCAGCTTGATCCAGCGTGTACGGGGCTACACCTTC. Complete variable domain (other parts from reference TRBV5-1 and TRBJ1-2): KAGVTQTPRYLIKTRGQQVTLSCSPISGHRSVSWYQQTPGQGLQFLFEYFSETQRNKGNFPGRFSGRQFSNSRSEMNVSTLELGDSALYLCASSLIQRVRGYTFGSGTRLTVV.

Many counts were recorded for this clonotype. This sequence joins TRBV5-4 and TRBJ2-7; 11 bases match TRBD1. The CDR3 has 15 residues. V shed 4 bases and J 0 bases; nucleotides not matched to a gene: 3. Germline CDR1 is SGHNT and CDR2 is YYREEE (reference sequence). The CDR3 loop reads CASSAGQGASYEQYF. CDR3 DNA sequence: TGTGCCAGCAGCGCCGGACAGGGGGCCTCCTACGAGCAGTACTTC.

The chain combines TRBV7-2 with TRBJ2-3; possibly TRBD2 for D (6 bases). The CDR3 extends over 14 amino acids. Trimming left V 3 bases short and J 6 bases short, with 13 bases between. CDR1 is SGHTA, CDR2 FQGNSA, per germline. The CDR3 DNA reads TGTGCCAGCAGCTTTGGAGGGAGCGGGGATACGCAGTATTTT. It encodes CASSFGGSGDTQYF.

At least ten counts were recorded for this clonotype. The chain has TRBV18 and TRBJ2-1; D remains ambiguous. Trimming removed 0 bases from V and 10 bases from J, with 7 bases in between. Germline CDR1 reads KGHSH; CDR2 reads LQKENI. CDR3 length: 12 residues. CDR3: CASSPPSTEQFF. The CDR3, as DNA: TGTGCCAGCTCACCACCGTCTACGGAGCAGTTCTTC.